One sample yielded the 20 T cell receptor beta chains listed below, sequenced in a study of technical replicates of blood from a few donors. Assay: immunoSEQ multiplex PCR; the TCRdb copy retains only in-frame clones and omits some. There are tens of thousands of clones in the sample; more than 95% occur only once, and roughly 0.17% lies in the top ten. The specimen was T cells isolated from PBMCs. All receptors derive from a human donor in good health.

CDR3 nucleotide sequence: TGTGCCAGCAGTTCACAGGGGGCCGCAACTGAAGCTTTCTTT. As protein: CASSSQGAATEAFF. The chain joins TRBV28 to TRBJ1-1; 9 bases match TRBD1. V trimming: 4 bases; J trimming: 5 bases; junction bases outside the gene matches: 5. There are 14 residues in the CDR3. Germline CDR1 MDHEN, CDR2 SYDVKM.

The rearrangement links TRBV5-6 to TRBJ1-5; D remains unclear. CDR1 SGHDT and CDR2 YYEEEE come from the germline V gene. Trimming pared 5 bases from V and 0 bases from J, leaving 12 bases between. The length of the CDR3 is 15 residues. For the CDR3, the DNA is TGTGCCAGCAGTCGAGGAGTTTATAGCAATCAGCCCCAGCATTTT. This codes for CASSRGVYSNQPQHF.

The sample holds one count of this clone. The chain has TRBV2 and TRBJ1-2; the match to TRBD1 covers 9 bases. CDR3 size: 15 residues. Trimming took 8 bases from V and 0 from J; bases not matched to a gene: 7. The V gene's germline CDR1 is SNHLY and CDR2 FYNNEI. The CDR3: CASYGQGKSNYGYTF. The CDR3, as DNA: TGTGCCAGCTATGGACAGGGGAAATCTAACTATGGCTACACCTTC. The full variable domain, its missing parts supplied by reference TRBV2 and TRBJ1-2, is EPEVTQTPSHQVTQMGQEVILRCVPISNHLYFYWYRQILGQKVEFLVSFYNNEISEKSEIFDDQFSVERPDGSNFTLKIRSTKLEDSAMYFCASYGQGKSNYGYTFGSGTRLTVV.

Only one count was recorded for this clone. The chain links TRBV11-2 to TRBJ1-6; 8 bases line up with TRBD1. The CDR3 spans 16 residues. Germline loops: CDR1 SGHAT, CDR2 FQNNGV. The trim removed 4 bases at V and 8 bases at J, leaving 10 bases unmatched. CDR3 residues: CASSSVVDRVDSPLHF. In DNA form, the CDR3 reads TGTGCCAGCAGCTCAGTAGTGGACAGGGTGGATTCACCCCTCCACTTT.

The chain links TRBV30 to TRBJ2-5; 8 positions agree with TRBD2. This CDR3 contains 17 residues. Germline V gene sequence: CDR1 GTSNPN, CDR2 SVGIG (reference sequence). Trimming at V came to 0 bases and at J to 2 bases, leaving 11 bases not matched to a gene. CDR3 in amino acids: CAWSVSLVAGNQETQYF. CDR3 nucleotide sequence: TGTGCCTGGAGTGTGTCTTTAGTAGCGGGAAATCAAGAGACCCAGTACTTC.

The chain joins TRBV4-1 to TRBJ2-7; D gene uncertain. The germline V and J ends were trimmed by 1 base and 0 bases, with 7 bases remaining between them. The CDR3 extends over 14 amino acids. The germline CDR1 and CDR2 sequences are MGHRA and YSYEKL. The CDR3 region has the DNA TGCGCCAGCAGCCAAGGGAGCAGCTCCTACGAGCAGTACTTC. Translation gives CASSQGSSSYEQYF.

The V gene is TRBV11-2, the J gene TRBJ1-1, with D tentatively TRBD1 (6 bases). Germline lookup yields CDR1 SGHAT and CDR2 FQNNGV. Between the trimmed V and J ends, which lost 0 bases and 1 base, there was a span of 9 bases. There are 15 residues in the CDR3. CDR3 in DNA: TGTGCCAGCAGCTTAGATGGGGGCGCGAACACTGAAGCTTTCTTT. Amino acids: CASSLDGGANTEAFF.

The chain links TRBV13 to TRBJ2-7; TRBD1 matches at 8 bases. Germline lookup yields CDR1 PRHDT and CDR2 FYEKMQ (reference sequence). Germline trimming cut 5 bases from V and 4 bases from J; bases unmatched to any gene: 7. The CDR3 has 14 residues. CDR3 sequence (DNA): TGTGCCAGCAGCGCAGGACAGGGAAGGTACGAGCAGTACTTC. It yields the protein CASSAGQGRYEQYF.

V is TRBV5-6 and J is TRBJ2-3; 9 bases line up with TRBD2. CDR3 size: 16 residues. CDR1 is SGHDT, CDR2 YYEEEE, per germline. Losses at the gene ends were 4 bases for V and 2 bases for J; bases not matched to a gene: 8. In nucleotides, the CDR3 is TGTGCCAGCAGCCTAGCAGGCGGGAGGGCCACAGATACGCAGTATTTT. Translating it yields CASSLAGGRATDTQYF.

V gene TRBV19 combines with J gene TRBJ1-5; no firm D call. Trimming pared 3 bases from V and 2 bases from J, leaving 11 bases between. The CDR3 runs 15 residues. Germline loops: CDR1 LNHDA, CDR2 SQIVND (reference sequence). The CDR3 protein is CASSISGSGNQPQHF. Here the CDR3 DNA reads TGTGCCAGTAGTATCAGCGGGAGTGGCAATCAGCCCCAGCATTTT. The full variable domain, with the rest looked up from reference TRBV19 and TRBJ1-5, is DGGITQSPKYLFRKEGQNVTLSCEQNLNHDAMYWYRQDPGQGLRLIYYSQIVNDFQKGDIAEGYSVSREKKESFPLTVTSAQKNPTAFYLCASSISGSGNQPQHFGDGTRLSIL.

J is TRBJ2-1 and V is TRBV7-9, with 8 bases identical to TRBD1. Germline CDR1 and CDR2: SEHNR and FQNEAQ (reference sequence). The CDR3 has 11 residues. The J segment lost 14 bases and the V segment lost 5 bases, leaving 5 bases of the junction unmatched. CDR3 sequence: CASSVDRDEFF. In DNA form, the CDR3 reads TGTGCCAGCAGCGTGGACAGGGATGAGTTCTTC.

This clone showed up just once. This chain connects TRBV7-6 to TRBJ2-7; maybe TRBD2 (6 bases). V lost 1 base and J lost 5, with 18 bases in between. The CDR3 is 16 residues long. CDR1 is SGHVS, CDR2 FNYEAQ, per germline. The CDR3 nucleotides read TGTGCCAGCAGCTTAGAGGTTCCTAGCGCGTCCGACGAGCAGTACTTC. Amino acids: CASSLEVPSASDEQYF.

The chain carries TRBV7-9 and TRBJ1-5; 7 bases match TRBD1. V shed 4 bases, J shed 2 bases, and the junction held 2 bases outside the gene matches. This CDR3 is 14 amino acids long. In germline, CDR1 is SEHNR, CDR2 FQNEAQ (reference sequence). This chain's CDR3 is CASSWDSGNQPQHF. The CDR3 DNA follows: TGTGCCAGCAGCTGGGACAGTGGCAATCAGCCCCAGCATTTT. The whole variable domain, remainder taken from reference TRBV7-9 and TRBJ1-5, is DTGVSQNPRHKITKRGQNVTFRCDPISEHNRLYWYRQTLGQGPEFLTYFQNEAQLEKSRLLSDRFSAERPKGSFSTLEIQRTEQGDSAMYLCASSWDSGNQPQHFGDGTRLSIL.

The rearrangement joins TRBV10-3 to TRBJ1-2; the match to TRBD1 covers 7 bases. The V and J ends lost 9 bases and 0 bases, in that order; junction bases with no gene match: 4. This CDR3 region has 13 residues. CDR1 and CDR2 from the germline V gene are ENHRY and SYGVKD. CDR3 in amino acids: CAITGETNYGYTF. In DNA form, the CDR3 reads TGTGCCATTACAGGGGAGACTAACTATGGCTACACCTTC.

This clone appeared a single time. This chain links TRBV5-1 with TRBJ2-1, with 7 bases matching TRBD2. The CDR3 is 16 amino acids. The junction had 12 bases not matched to a gene; V was cut back by 3 bases and J by 6 bases. Germline assignment: CDR1 SGHRS and CDR2 YFSETQ. For the CDR3, the DNA is TGCGCCAGCAGCTCTGGTGGCGGGAGAACCCCCAATGAGCAGTTCTTC. Its protein is CASSSGGGRTPNEQFF.

V is TRBV6-5 and J is TRBJ1-1, with D possibly TRBD1 on 5 matching bases. The CDR3 covers 14 residues. Trimming pared 5 bases from V and 1 base from J, leaving 11 bases between. Germline V lookup: CDR1 MNHEY, CDR2 SVGAGI. The CDR3 here is CASSLWGGNTEAFF. DNA of the CDR3: TGTGCCAGCAGTCTCTGGGGGGGGAACACTGAAGCTTTCTTT.

V is TRBV5-1 and J is TRBJ1-2; 7 positions match TRBD1. J was trimmed by 2 bases and V by 3 bases; bases with no gene match: 1. The CDR3 has 13 amino acids. CDR1 and CDR2 from the germline V gene are SGHRS and YFSETQ. The CDR3 loop reads CASSSGQNYGYTF. The CDR3 DNA reads as TGCGCCAGCAGCTCGGGACAGAACTATGGCTACACCTTC.

The chain carries TRBV5-8 and TRBJ1-1; a weak D match, TRBD1 (5 bases). The CDR3 spans 12 residues. The germline CDR1 and CDR2 sequences are SGHTS and YDEGEE. V gave up 6 bases and J gave up 4 bases, with 10 bases separating them. CDR3 nucleotide sequence: TGTGCCAGCAATCGTAGGGGCACTGAAGCTTTCTTT. It is translated as CASNRRGTEAFF.

The rearrangement uses TRBV6-5 and TRBJ1-2, with TRBD1 matching over 9 bases. The germline gives CDR1 MNHEY, CDR2 SVGAGI. Trimming removed 5 bases from V and 2 bases from J; junction bases left unmatched: 3. The CDR3 runs 14 residues. Here the CDR3 DNA reads TGTGCCAGCAGTCGGGGACAGGGAAACTATGGCTACACCTTC. This gives the protein CASSRGQGNYGYTF.

The CDR3 coding sequence is TGTGCCAGCATCACTCCGCGGGGGGATCGGGGCAATCAGCCCCAGCATTTT. This gives the protein CASITPRGDRGNQPQHF. This chain uses TRBV7-4 with TRBJ1-5; D may be TRBD1 (5 bases). This CDR3 is 17 amino acids long. CDR1 SGHVT and CDR2 SQSDAQ come from the germline V gene. V lost 7 bases and J 2 bases, leaving 21 bases between the germline ends.